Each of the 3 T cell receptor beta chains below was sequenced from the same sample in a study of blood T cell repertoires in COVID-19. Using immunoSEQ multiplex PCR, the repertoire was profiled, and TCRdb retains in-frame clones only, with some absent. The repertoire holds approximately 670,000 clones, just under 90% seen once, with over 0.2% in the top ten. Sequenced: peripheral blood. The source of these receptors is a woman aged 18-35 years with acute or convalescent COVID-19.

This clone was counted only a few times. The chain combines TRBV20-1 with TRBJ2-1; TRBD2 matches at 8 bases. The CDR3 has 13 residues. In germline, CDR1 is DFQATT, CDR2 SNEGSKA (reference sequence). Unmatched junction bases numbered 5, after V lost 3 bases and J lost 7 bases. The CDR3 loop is CSASGGLGNEQFF. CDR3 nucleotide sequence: TGCAGTGCTAGTGGGGGACTAGGGAATGAGCAGTTCTTC.

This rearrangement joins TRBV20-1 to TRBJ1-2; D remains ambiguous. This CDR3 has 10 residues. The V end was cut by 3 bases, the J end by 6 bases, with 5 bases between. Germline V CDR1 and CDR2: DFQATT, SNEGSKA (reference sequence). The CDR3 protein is CSASRDGYTF. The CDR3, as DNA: TGCAGTGCTAGTCGGGATGGCTACACCTTC.

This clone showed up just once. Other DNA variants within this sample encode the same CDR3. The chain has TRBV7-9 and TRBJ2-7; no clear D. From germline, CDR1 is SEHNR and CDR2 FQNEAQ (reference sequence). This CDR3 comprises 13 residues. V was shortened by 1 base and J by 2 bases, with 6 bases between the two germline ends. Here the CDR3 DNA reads TGTGCCAGCAGCTTAGTGTCTACCTACGAGCAGTACTTC. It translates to CASSLVSTYEQYF.